The 24 T cell receptor beta chains reported below all come from one sample, sequenced in a study of CD8 T cells in ankylosing spondylitis. Study-wide points: For ankylosing spondylitis blood, a TCR beta motif of eight or nine highly homologous variants appeared characteristic.

The antigens for these receptors are not known. TCRdb passed the 5' RACE reads through MiXCR, listing each CDR3 protein once. The data contain a few hundred thousand distinct CDR3 sequences, about 20% of them singletons. Sequencing was performed on blood, either unsorted or a sorted T cell fraction (not recorded which). The source is a male donor with ankylosing spondylitis.

The table lists this clonotype with a few counts. V gene TRBV11-2 combines with J gene TRBJ2-4; the match to TRBD2 covers 10 bases. CDR1 and CDR2 (germline): SGHAT, FQNNGV. The CDR3 has 18 residues. The V and J ends lost 4 bases and 1 base, in that order; junction bases with no gene match: 10. CDR3: CASSSRTLAGGAKNIQYF. CDR3 coding DNA: TGTGCCAGCAGCTCCCGCACATTAGCGGGAGGCGCCAAAAACATTCAGTACTTC.

This clonotype was counted between two and nine times. The chain couples TRBV12-5 to TRBJ1-3; unclear D gene. CDR1 and CDR2 (germline): LGHNT, FRNRAP. This CDR3 contains 17 residues. V was pared by 4 bases and J by 0 bases, with 16 bases between. CDR3 nucleotides: TGTGCTAGTGGTTGCGAAGACTCGAATCCCTCTGGAAACACCATATATTTT. It specifies CASGCEDSNPSGNTIYF.

This clonotype appeared a few times. The chain uses TRBV20-1 and TRBJ2-7, with 9 bases lining up with TRBD2. J gave up 6 bases and V 6 bases, and 9 bases lay outside the gene matches. There are 13 residues in the CDR3. Germline V gene data show CDR1 as DFQATT and CDR2 as SNEGSKA (reference sequence). In DNA, the CDR3 is TGCAGTGCCGTACAGCGGGAGGTTCGCGAGCAGTACTTC. It encodes CSAVQREVREQYF.

This clonotype has a handful of counts. This chain connects TRBV20-1 to TRBJ1-3, with D unclear. The CDR3 is made up of 14 amino acids. V was pared by 6 bases and J by 0 bases, with 12 bases between. CDR1 and CDR2 from the germline V gene are DFQATT and SNEGSKA (reference sequence). The CDR3 DNA reads as TGCAGTGCCCCTGTACATAACTCTGGAAACACCATATATTTT. Translation: CSAPVHNSGNTIYF.

This clonotype has just a few counts. The CDR3 sequence is CASSLMGNTEAFF. The CDR3 nucleotides read TGTGCCAGCAGCTTGATGGGGAACACTGAAGCTTTCTTT. J is TRBJ1-1 and V is TRBV5-5; D remains unclear. The germline V and J ends were trimmed by 1 base and 1 base, with 5 bases remaining between them. The CDR3 is 13 residues long. CDR1 and CDR2 (germline): SGHKS, YYEKEE (reference sequence).

This clonotype has more than one count but fewer than ten. The chain has TRBV5-1 and TRBJ2-3; D call uncertain. The CDR3 has 14 amino acids. Germline loops: CDR1 SGHRS, CDR2 YFSETQ. V lost 1 base, J lost 6 bases, and 12 bases lay in between. As DNA, the CDR3 is TGCGCCAGCAGCTTGAGGACGCAAGTTGATACGCAGTATTTT. Protein: CASSLRTQVDTQYF.

The chain links TRBV30 to TRBJ2-3, with D possibly TRBD1 on 6 matching bases. The CDR3 has 14 residues. Germline CDR1 is GTSNPN and CDR2 is SVGIG (reference sequence). V shed 2 bases and J shed 3 bases, with 12 bases lying between them. CDR3 amino acids: CAWSTGFGTDTQYF. In DNA, the CDR3 is TGTGCCTGGAGTACAGGGTTTGGTACAGATACGCAGTATTTT.

The CDR3 sequence is CSAYPGTAPGGYEQYF. The CDR3 DNA follows: TGCAGTGCCTACCCAGGGACTGCCCCGGGGGGCTACGAGCAGTACTTC. The chain combines TRBV20-1 with TRBJ2-7, with 7 bases lining up with TRBD2. The CDR3 contains 16 residues. The ends lost 6 bases at V and 3 bases at J; junction bases unmatched: 17. Germline lookup yields CDR1 DFQATT and CDR2 SNEGSKA (reference sequence).

The chain employs TRBV7-9 and TRBJ1-3; D unclear. Trimming removed 2 bases from V and 0 bases from J, with 8 bases in between. CDR3 length equals 15 residues. Germline assignment: CDR1 SEHNR and CDR2 FQNEAQ (reference sequence). The CDR3 nucleotides are TGTGCCAGCAGCTTATATTCCAGCTCTGGAAACACCATATATTTT. The encoded protein is CASSLYSSSGNTIYF.

Only a few counts were recorded for this clonotype. J is TRBJ2-1 and V is TRBV20-1; 9 positions match TRBD2. The V and J ends lost 2 bases and 3 bases, in that order; junction bases with no gene match: 2. The length of the CDR3 is 14 residues. Germline values: CDR1 DFQATT, CDR2 SNEGSKA (reference sequence). CDR3 nucleotide sequence: TGCAGTGCTAGACTAGCGGGACTCTACAATGAGCAGTTCTTC. Its translation: CSARLAGLYNEQFF.

This sequence joins TRBV7-3 and TRBJ2-2; a possible D gene is TRBD1 (7 bases). The CDR3 spans 15 residues. The germline V and J ends were trimmed by 4 bases and 6 bases, with 15 bases remaining between them. Germline CDR1 SGHTA, CDR2 FQGTGA. The CDR3 region has the DNA TGTGCCAGCAGCTGGCGACAGGGAGGCGCCGGGGAGCTGTTTTTT. Its translation is CASSWRQGGAGELFF.

This clonotype was picked up many times. The chain is built from TRBV5-1 and TRBJ2-5; D is possibly TRBD1 or TRBD2 (6 bases each). The CDR3 totals 16 residues. Germline V gene sequence: CDR1 SGHRS, CDR2 YFSETQ. V lost 2 bases, J lost 4 bases, and 18 bases lay in between. The CDR3 sequence: CASSLPTGTGAETQYF. CDR3 nucleotides: TGCGCCAGCAGCTTACCAACAGGGACGGGGGCAGAGACCCAGTACTTC.

This clonotype was counted a few times. The rearrangement joins TRBV20-1 to TRBJ1-5, with 7 bases lining up with TRBD1. V trimming: 1 base; J trimming: 6 bases; junction bases outside the gene matches: 3. The CDR3 totals 13 residues. Germline V lookup: CDR1 DFQATT, CDR2 SNEGSKA (reference sequence). CDR3 protein: CSARVDRAQPQHF. The CDR3 region has the DNA TGCAGTGCTAGAGTCGACAGGGCTCAGCCCCAGCATTTT.

The V call is TRBV5-6, the J call TRBJ1-1; the D gene is possibly TRBD1 (5 bases). The CDR3 consists of 14 residues. Germline CDR1 SGHDT, CDR2 YYEEEE. V shed 4 bases and J shed 2 bases, with 12 bases lying between them. The CDR3 nucleotides read TGTGCCAGCAGCAAGACAGTGACCAACACTGAAGCTTTCTTT. It specifies CASSKTVTNTEAFF.

The chain joins TRBV6-2 or TRBV6-3 to TRBJ2-2, with D perhaps matching TRBD1 or TRBD2 (5 bases each). From germline, CDR1 is MNHEY and CDR2 SVGEGT. The CDR3 sequence is 16 residues long. The germline V and J ends were trimmed by 6 bases and 0 bases, with 14 bases remaining between them. CDR3 region: CASRDTGTSNTGELFF. For the CDR3, the DNA is TGTGCCAGCAGAGACACCGGGACGTCGAACACCGGGGAGCTGTTTTTT.

The J gene is TRBJ1-1, the V gene TRBV7-9; D not resolved. The ends were cut back, 2 bases at V and 0 bases at J, with 7 bases in the middle. CDR3 length: 14 residues. Germline values: CDR1 SEHNR, CDR2 FQNEAQ (reference sequence). Here the CDR3 reads CASSLTSMNTEAFF. The CDR3 DNA follows: TGTGCCAGCAGCTTAACCAGTATGAACACTGAAGCTTTCTTT.

For the CDR3, the DNA is TGTGCCAGCAGCTACGAAGCCGGGGCCCTCCGATACGAGCAGTACTTC. Protein sequence: CASSYEAGALRYEQYF. The chain uses TRBV7-8 and TRBJ2-7; D tentatively fits TRBD1 or TRBD2 (5 bases each). Germline assignment: CDR1 SGHVS and CDR2 FQNEAQ. V dropped 4 bases and J dropped 4 bases, with 20 bases sitting between them. The CDR3 has 16 residues.

This clonotype was seen more than once but under ten times. The V gene is TRBV10-2, the J gene TRBJ2-7; TRBD2 might be the D (5 bases). V was trimmed by 5 bases and J by 1 base, leaving 12 bases between them. In germline, CDR1 is WSHSY, CDR2 SAAADI. The CDR3 totals 14 residues. The CDR3 spells CASSQLGSSYEQYF. CDR3 nucleotides: TGCGCCAGCAGTCAACTAGGGTCGTCCTACGAGCAGTACTTC.

The CDR3 here is CASSQDPRLTGELFF. Written as DNA, the CDR3 is TGTGCCAGCAGCCAGGACCCCCGGCTTACCGGGGAGCTGTTTTTT. The chain uses TRBV7-2 and TRBJ2-2, with D unresolved. V shed 5 bases and J shed 5 bases, with 15 bases lying between them. This CDR3 is built from 15 residues. Germline V gene data show CDR1 as SGHTA and CDR2 as FQGNSA.

This clonotype has only a few counts. The V gene is TRBV5-1, the J gene TRBJ2-1; 9 nucleotides line up with TRBD1. Trimming took 0 bases from V and 8 from J; bases not matched to a gene: 6. The CDR3 is 15 amino acids. Germline V gene lookup returns CDR1 SGHRS and CDR2 YFSETQ. This chain's CDR3 is CASSLVDRGLDEQFF. DNA for the CDR3: TGCGCCAGCAGCTTGGTGGACAGGGGTTTGGATGAGCAGTTCTTC.

This clonotype occurred a few times. The chain employs TRBV20-1 and TRBJ2-7; the match to TRBD2 covers 14 bases. In germline, CDR1 is DFQATT, CDR2 SNEGSKA (reference sequence). The ends lost 0 bases at V and 3 bases at J; junction bases unmatched: 4. This CDR3 spans 16 amino acids. Here the CDR3 reads CSAREGLAGELYEQYF. For the CDR3, the DNA is TGCAGTGCTAGAGAGGGACTAGCGGGAGAGCTCTACGAGCAGTACTTC.

The chain links TRBV2 to TRBJ2-7; 12 nucleotides line up with TRBD1. J was trimmed by 4 bases and V by 11 bases; bases with no gene match: 3. This CDR3 has 12 amino acids. Germline CDR1 and CDR2: SNHLY and FYNNEI. CDR3 sequence reads: CAGGQGAYEQYF. As DNA, the CDR3 is TGTGCCGGGGGACAGGGGGCTTACGAGCAGTACTTC.

J is TRBJ2-1 and V is TRBV6-1; 10 nucleotides line up with TRBD1. The germline V gene has CDR1 MNHNS and CDR2 SASEGT. V gave up 2 bases and J gave up 4 bases; unmatched junction bases: 2. The CDR3 has 15 amino acids. Written as DNA, the CDR3 is TGTGCCAGCAGTGAATGGGACAGGGGTTACAATGAGCAGTTCTTC. Its translation is CASSEWDRGYNEQFF.

This clonotype was found a few times. V gene TRBV6-2 or TRBV6-3 combines with J gene TRBJ2-2; tentative D call: TRBD1 (7 bases). The germline V gene has CDR1 MNHEY and CDR2 SVGEGT. This CDR3 spans 14 amino acids. V was shortened by 6 bases and J by 2 bases, with 10 bases between the two germline ends. The CDR3 loop reads CASRRDSNTGELFF. DNA of the CDR3: TGTGCCAGCAGGCGGGACAGTAACACCGGGGAGCTGTTTTTT.